Listed below are T cell receptor beta chains from one sample, sequenced in a study of T-cell reconstitution after alpha-beta-depleted transplantation in children. Via MiXCR, TCRdb re-called the PCR reads, giving one row per CDR3 protein. There are 700,000 to 950,000 distinct CDR3 sequences in the sample; roughly 15% occur only once, and about 5% lies in the top ten. This specimen was PBMCs, mostly from graft donor cells, taken 360 days after TCRalphabeta/CD19-depleted stem cell transplant. The source of these receptors is a male patient younger than 18 who had a stem cell transplant for acute lymphoblastic leukemia, so the T cells may come from the graft donor. The CDR3 runs from the conserved cysteine through the conserved F or W. D genes are given only for firm matches. Rows give clone size only sometimes, using once, few, many, or a class for an expanded clone.

TRBJ2-7	TRBV19	-	-	TGTGCCAGTAGTTCCTGGACTACCTCCTACGAGCAGTACTTC	CASSSWTTSYEQYF
TRBJ1-1	TRBV7-9	-	many	TGTGCCAGCAGCCAGGTAGGGGACACTGAAGCTTTCTTT	CASSQVGDTEAFF
TRBJ1-5	TRBV7-2	-	few	TGTGCCAGCAGCTTTTATGACACCTCCAATCAGCCCCAGCATTTT	CASSFYDTSNQPQHF
TRBJ2-1	TRBV11-2	-	many	TGTGCCAGCAGCCCGAGGGTCCGTAGCGAAAACTCCTACAATGAGCAGTTCTTC	CASSPRVRSENSYNEQFF
TRBJ2-1	TRBV11-2	TRBD2	-	TGTGCCAGCAGCTTAGGTCCGGGACTAGCGGGAGGGCCCCGAAATGAGCAGTTCTTC	CASSLGPGLAGGPRNEQFF
TRBJ2-5	TRBV7-3	-	few	TGTGCCAGCAGCCGAGAAACTCAAGAGACCCAGTACTTC	CASSRETQETQYF
TRBJ2-3	TRBV15	-	many	TGTGCCACCAGCAGAGTAGGGGACGGCACAGATACGCAGTATTTT	CATSRVGDGTDTQYF
TRBJ2-7	TRBV4-1	-	few	TGCGCCAGCAGCCAAGGAGGGGCCTCCTACGAGCAGTACTTC	CASSQGGASYEQYF
TRBJ1-5	TRBV27	-	few	TGTGCCAGCAGTTTAGCAGGGGTCACTCAGCCCCAGCATTTT	CASSLAGVTQPQHF
TRBJ2-5	TRBV10-3	-	-	TGTGCCATCAGTCCTAAGGGGAACCAAGAGACCCAGTACTTC	CAISPKGNQETQYF
TRBJ2-5	TRBV2	-	many	TGTGCCAGCAGTGAACAACAGCCTATCCAAGAGACCCAGTACTTC	CASSEQQPIQETQYF
TRBJ2-3	TRBV12-3/TRBV12-4	-	few	TGTGCCAGCAGCCGTCGATTGGTGGTTACGCAGTATTTT	CASSRRLVVTQYF
TRBJ2-1	TRBV9	TRBD1	-	TGTGCCAGCAGCCTCCATTTGGGACAGGGGACCAATGAGCAGTTCTTC	CASSLHLGQGTNEQFF
TRBJ2-3	TRBV11-2	-	-	TGTGCCAGCAGCTATGTAGCGTCCAGCACAGATACGCAGTATTTT	CASSYVASSTDTQYF
TRBJ2-7	TRBV18	-	-	TGTGCCAGCTCAAAACTGGGGAACTTCAGGGGTATGGCCTCCTACGAGCAGTACTTC	CASSKLGNFRGMASYEQYF
TRBJ2-4	TRBV12-3/TRBV12-4	-	-	TGTGCCAGCAGCCATAATGGGGCCAAAAACATTCAGTACTTC	CASSHNGAKNIQYF
TRBJ1-4	TRBV7-8	-	-	TGTGCCAGCAGCAAATACCGGGTCCACCAGGGCACTAATGAAAAACTGTTTTTT	CASSKYRVHQGTNEKLFF
TRBJ1-6	TRBV27	TRBD1	few	TGTGCCAGCAGTTTAGGGGACAGTACAACCTATAATTCACCCCTCCACTTT	CASSLGDSTTYNSPLHF
TRBJ2-1	TRBV29-1	-	-	TGCAGCGTTGAATTGGGGACTTATTACAATGAGCAGTTCTTC	CSVELGTYYNEQFF
TRBJ2-1	TRBV7-2	-	few	TGTGCCAGCAGGTTTTCAGGACAGCACAATGAGCAGTTCTTC	CASRFSGQHNEQFF
TRBJ2-7	TRBV4-1	-	few	TGCGCCAGCAGCCACGACCGGATGGGGCAGATCAGTGTGCAGTACTTC	CASSHDRMGQISVQYF
TRBJ1-2	TRBV6-2/TRBV6-3	-	-	TGTGCCAGCAGTTACCCCCCGACAGACTTAAAGATTATAACTAACTATGGCTACACCTTC	CASSYPPTDLKIITNYGYTF